This T cell receptor beta chain came from a study of OX40 agonist ivuxolimab in advanced cancers. The method was immunoSEQ multiplex PCR; TCRdb's version includes in-frame clones alone and lacks a portion of them. The sample yields more than 60,000 clones, about 94% seen once. Germline lookup yields CDR1 SGHAT and CDR2 FQNNGV. Trimming shortened V by 1 base and J by 2 bases, and 9 bases separated the two germline ends. This CDR3 is 15 amino acids long. With regard to this clone: The antigen remains undetermined.

Study conclusions and caveats: A proportion of nonresponders additionally exhibited low normalized T-cell clonal expansion. The average count of expanded clones was higher among CD8+ T cells than among CD4+.

The receptor was derived from an adult with an advanced solid tumor such as melanoma, head and neck, liver or kidney cancer. This sample comprised CD4+ or CD8+ T cells sorted from blood, obtained in a trial of the OX40 agonist ivuxolimab. The chain joins TRBV11-2 to TRBJ2-1, with D possibly matching TRBD2 (7 bases). As DNA, the CDR3 is TGTGCCAGCAGCTTAGGCGGGGGCCCCTACAATGAGCAGTTCTTC. Encoded protein: CASSLGGGPYNEQFF.